This T cell receptor beta chain derives from a study of breast tumors, draining lymph nodes, adjacent tissues. Trimming stripped 2 bases from V and 1 base from J, with 5 bases between. From germline, CDR1 is ENHRY and CDR2 SYGVKD. The CDR3 consists of 14 residues. The lymph nodes were axillary draining lymph nodes from breast cancer patients. The study, taken as a whole, reports: Tumor TCR diversity was below lymph nodes but above nontumor tissue. That most tumor T cells come from lymph nodes remained unproven. The data were judged consistent with most tumor T cells coming from lymph node and expanding in tumor. Compared with basal-like, luminal-like tumors shared significantly more repertoire with nontumor tissue.

From the multiplex PCR reads, TCRdb called clonotypes with MiXCR, one entry per CDR3 protein. The table records 200,000 or so distinct CDR3 sequences, approximately 33% of them present only once. This clonotype was counted at least ten times. Its antigen is undetermined. This receptor was identified in a female donor with breast cancer. Some clones in this sample may be carry-over from other donors' samples. The chain combines TRBV10-3 with TRBJ2-2; D not resolved. Sequencing was done on a sample of axillary lymph node tissue. The CDR3 nucleotides read TGTGCCATCAGTGAGAGACAGAACACCGGGGAGCTGTTTTTT. Its protein product is CAISERQNTGELFF.